This note documents a single TCR beta chain sequence. This sample was taken from a study of blood T cell repertoires in COVID-19. Trimming cost V 3 bases and J 7 bases; bases outside gene matches: 7. From germline, CDR1 is LGHNA and CDR2 YNFKEQ. The CDR3 sequence is 14 residues long. Profiling relied on immunoSEQ multiplex PCR, and the TCRdb table lists in-frame clones only, not all of them. Of about 160,000 clones listed, roughly 90% were seen once; the top ten hold about 4.8%. The origin of this receptor is a man aged 30-40 years with COVID-19, enrolled during active disease. This chain links TRBV4-2 with TRBJ1-1, with 8 bases lining up with TRBD1. The sequenced sample was peripheral blood. The CDR3 DNA reads TGTGCCAGCAGCCAGCTACAGGGGGTCGATGAAGCTTTCTTT. Encoded protein: CASSQLQGVDEAFF.